The 4 T cell receptor beta chains reported below all come from one sample, sequenced in a study of T cells in Graves' hyperthyroidism and ophthalmopathy. Amplification yielded TCR beta CDR3 regions, with RNA transcripts as the source. TCR CDR3 regions were first amplified by RT-PCR with HTBI primers. MiXCR, applied by TCRdb to the multiplex PCR reads, yields one record per CDR3 protein. The sample holds hundreds of thousands of distinct CDR3 sequences, 14% to 15% seen once. Sequenced: blood. The receptors come from a woman in her thirties or forties with Graves' ophthalmopathy.

Many counts were recorded for this clonotype. This rearrangement joins TRBV7-9 to TRBJ2-7; no definite D call. The CDR3 runs 14 residues. Trimming shortened V by 3 bases and J by 7 bases, and 16 bases separated the two germline ends. Germline-derived CDR1 and CDR2 are SEHNR and FQNEAQ (reference sequence). Here the CDR3 reads CASSLTGLLEEQYF. CDR3 DNA sequence: TGTGCCAGCAGCTTGACCGGGTTATTGGAGGAGCAGTACTTC.

This clonotype has a count of ten or more. This chain connects TRBV20-1 to TRBJ1-2; D gene uncertain. V dropped 3 bases and J dropped 5 bases, with 7 bases sitting between them. CDR1 DFQATT and CDR2 SNEGSKA come from the germline V gene (reference sequence). The CDR3 contains 11 residues. The CDR3: CSASNPYGYTF. The CDR3 DNA reads TGCAGTGCTAGTAATCCTTATGGCTACACCTTC.

This clonotype was detected many times. The genes are TRBV29-1 and TRBJ2-7, with TRBD2 matching over 10 bases. Germline V lookup: CDR1 SQVTM, CDR2 ANQGSEA. This CDR3 has 15 residues. The V gene end was trimmed by 6 bases and the J gene end by 2 bases; junction bases not matched to a gene: 10. CDR3: CSVSVEAGGTYEQYF. CDR3 bases: TGCAGCGTCTCAGTGGAAGCGGGAGGGACCTACGAGCAGTACTTC.

The chain links TRBV12-3 or TRBV12-4 to TRBJ1-1; TRBD1 might be the D (5 bases). V lost 6 bases and J lost 5, with 16 bases in between. The CDR3 totals 14 residues. CDR3 coding DNA: TGTGCCAGCAGCAGCGGGAGATCAGGGACTGAAGCTTTCTTT. Translating it yields CASSSGRSGTEAFF.